This T cell receptor beta chain was recorded in a study of T cell changes during pregnancy in multiple sclerosis. Assay: immunoSEQ multiplex PCR; the TCRdb copy retains only in-frame clones and omits some. Of around 80,000 clones detected, 94% appear once; the ten largest clones hold 0.99%. This CDR3 is 14 amino acids long. The V and J ends lost 0 bases and 8 bases, in that order; junction bases with no gene match: 6. Germline V gene lookup returns CDR1 MNHNS and CDR2 SASEGT. Sequences were derived from peripheral blood, sampled in the second trimester of pregnancy. The TCR originated in a female donor in good health, enrolled as a control in a pregnancy study. The chain joins TRBV6-1 to TRBJ1-2; 7 bases agree with TRBD1. The CDR3 loop reads CASSEARQGVGYTF. The CDR3 region has the DNA TGTGCCAGCAGTGAAGCGCGGCAGGGGGTCGGCTACACCTTC.